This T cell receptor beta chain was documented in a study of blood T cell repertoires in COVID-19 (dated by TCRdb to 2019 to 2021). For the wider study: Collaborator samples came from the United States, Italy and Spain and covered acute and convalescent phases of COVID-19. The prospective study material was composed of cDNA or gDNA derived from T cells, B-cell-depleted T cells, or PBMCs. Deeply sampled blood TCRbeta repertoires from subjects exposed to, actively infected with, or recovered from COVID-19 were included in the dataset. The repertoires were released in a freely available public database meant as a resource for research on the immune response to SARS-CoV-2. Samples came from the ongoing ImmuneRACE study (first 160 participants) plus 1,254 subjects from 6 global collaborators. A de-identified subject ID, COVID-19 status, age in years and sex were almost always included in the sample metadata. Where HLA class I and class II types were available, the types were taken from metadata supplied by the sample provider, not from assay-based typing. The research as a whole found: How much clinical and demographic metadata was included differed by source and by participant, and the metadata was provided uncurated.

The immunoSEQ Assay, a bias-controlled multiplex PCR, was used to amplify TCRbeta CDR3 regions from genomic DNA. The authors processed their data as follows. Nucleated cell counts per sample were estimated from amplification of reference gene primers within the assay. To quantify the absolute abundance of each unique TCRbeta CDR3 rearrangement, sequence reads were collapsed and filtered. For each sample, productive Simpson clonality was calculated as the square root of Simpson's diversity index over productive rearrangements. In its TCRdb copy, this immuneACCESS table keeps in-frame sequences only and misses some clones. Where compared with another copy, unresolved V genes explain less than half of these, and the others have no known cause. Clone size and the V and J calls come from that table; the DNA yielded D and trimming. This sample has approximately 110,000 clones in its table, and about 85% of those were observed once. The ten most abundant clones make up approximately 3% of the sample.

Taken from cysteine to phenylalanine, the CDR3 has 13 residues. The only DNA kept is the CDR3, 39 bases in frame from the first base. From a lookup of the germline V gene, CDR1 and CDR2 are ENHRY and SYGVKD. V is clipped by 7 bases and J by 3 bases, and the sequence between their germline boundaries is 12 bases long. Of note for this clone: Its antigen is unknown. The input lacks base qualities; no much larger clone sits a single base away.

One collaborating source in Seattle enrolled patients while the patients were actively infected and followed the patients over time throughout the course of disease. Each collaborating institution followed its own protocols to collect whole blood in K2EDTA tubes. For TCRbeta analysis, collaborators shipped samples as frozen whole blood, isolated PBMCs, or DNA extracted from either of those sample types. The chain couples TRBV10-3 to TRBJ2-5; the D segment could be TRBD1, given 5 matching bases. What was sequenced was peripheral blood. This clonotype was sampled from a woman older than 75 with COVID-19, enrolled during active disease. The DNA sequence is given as TGTGCCATCAAAGGACAACACGAAGAGACCCAGTACTTC. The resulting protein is CAIKGQHEETQYF.